The 5 T cell receptor beta chains listed next were all sequenced from one sample in a study of STAT5B mutations in CD4+ large granular lymphocyte leukemia. Data came from immunoSEQ multiplex PCR; TCRdb stores just in-frame clones and leaves some out. The sample yields about 31,000 clones, 76% seen once. Sequenced: CD4+ T cells from blood buffy coats. These receptors were taken from a human donor in good health.

The V and J genes are TRBV5-4 and TRBJ2-5; D is ambiguous. Judging by the DNA end, TRBJ2-7 fits better; the J call may be wrong. Per the germline V gene, CDR1 is SGHNT and CDR2 is YYREEE (reference sequence). This CDR3 comprises 15 residues. The CDR3 region is CASSLAPGLSYEQYF. CDR3 coding DNA: TGTGCCAGCAGCTTGGCCCCAGGCCTCTCCTACGAGCAGTACTTC.

The V call is TRBV7-2, the J call TRBJ2-7; TRBD2 matches at 8 bases. Unmatched junction bases numbered 7, after V lost 5 bases and J lost 7 bases. The germline gives CDR1 SGHTA, CDR2 FQGNSA. The CDR3 is 13 residues long. The CDR3 DNA sequence: TGTGCCAGCAGCCCGGGGGGGGCCCGGGAGCAGTACTTC. The encoded protein is CASSPGGAREQYF.

This chain joins TRBV29-1 and TRBJ2-5; D is unclear. Germline loops: CDR1 SQVTM, CDR2 ANQGSEA. The germline V and J ends were trimmed by 0 bases and 4 bases, with 6 bases remaining between them. CDR3 length: 12 residues. CDR3 in DNA: TGCAGCGTTGAAGATCTTGGAGAGACCCAGTACTTC. Translation: CSVEDLGETQYF.

This clone was counted only a few times. This chain connects TRBV12-2 to TRBJ1-2; the D call TRBD1 from the table was never checked on the DNA. TRBV12-2 counts as a pseudogene. The CDR3 sequence is 17 residues long. The CDR3: CASRGMGTGGIGYGYTF. The DNA of the CDR3 is TGTGCAAGTCGCGGAATGGGGACAGGGGGGATTGGGTATGGCTACACCTTC.

This chain uses TRBV5-1 with TRBJ2-5, with D maybe TRBD2 (6 bases). V lost 1 base and J 4 bases, leaving 8 bases between the germline ends. Germline V lookup: CDR1 SGHRS, CDR2 YFSETQ. The CDR3 is 13 amino acids. The CDR3 is CASSLSGVETQYF. DNA of the CDR3: TGCGCCAGCAGCTTGTCGGGGGTAGAGACCCAGTACTTC.